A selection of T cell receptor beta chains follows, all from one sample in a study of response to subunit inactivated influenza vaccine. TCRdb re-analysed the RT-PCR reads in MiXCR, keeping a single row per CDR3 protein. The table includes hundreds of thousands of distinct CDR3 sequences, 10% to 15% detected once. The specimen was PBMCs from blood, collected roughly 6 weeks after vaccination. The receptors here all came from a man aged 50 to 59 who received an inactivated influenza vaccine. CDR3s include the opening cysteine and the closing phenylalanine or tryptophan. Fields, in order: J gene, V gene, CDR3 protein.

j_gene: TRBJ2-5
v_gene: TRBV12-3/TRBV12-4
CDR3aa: CASSLAQGGGETQYF

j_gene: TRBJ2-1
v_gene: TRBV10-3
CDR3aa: CAISLAGEGNEQFF

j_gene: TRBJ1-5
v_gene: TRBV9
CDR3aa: CASSPQGQGYQPQHF

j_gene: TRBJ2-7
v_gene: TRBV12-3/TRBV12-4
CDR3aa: CATTRDRAYEQYF

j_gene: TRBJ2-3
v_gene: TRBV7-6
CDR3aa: CASSYRLAGGTDTQYF

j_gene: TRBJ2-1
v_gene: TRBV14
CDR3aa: CASSQDRWGGGEQFF

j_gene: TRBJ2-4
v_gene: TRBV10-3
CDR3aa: CAISESILAKNIQYF

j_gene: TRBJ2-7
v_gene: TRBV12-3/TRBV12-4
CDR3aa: CASSLLEDGQREQYF

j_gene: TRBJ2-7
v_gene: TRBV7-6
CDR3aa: CASYPVVDEQYF

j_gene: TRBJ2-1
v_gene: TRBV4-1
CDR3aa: CASSQGASGGTNREQFF

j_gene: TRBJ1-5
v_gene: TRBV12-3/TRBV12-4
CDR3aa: CASSLNWQGSQPQHF

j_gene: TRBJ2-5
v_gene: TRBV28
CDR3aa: CASSLWRQGSVETQYF

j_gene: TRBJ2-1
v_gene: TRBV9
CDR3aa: CASSVGQGRGSNEQFF

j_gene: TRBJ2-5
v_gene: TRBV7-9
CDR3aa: CASSQKRVQETQYF

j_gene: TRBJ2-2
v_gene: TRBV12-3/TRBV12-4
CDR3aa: CASSLPAGNTGELFF